The clone carrying this TCR beta chain was picked up a small number of times. The target antigen is unknown. TCRdb recomputed calls from the reads with MiXCR, one row per CDR3 protein. Counted here are about 110,000 distinct CDR3 sequences, about 28% occurring once; the ten biggest clones make up roughly 77%. The data are from a study of T cell repertoires in cytomegalovirus infection. At the level of the study: Recently identified HLA-C-restricted and well-studied HLA-B-restricted CMV epitopes were used.

There are 17 residues in the CDR3. V was trimmed by 1 base and J by 5 bases, leaving 20 bases between them. The V gene's germline CDR1 is SGHDN and CDR2 FVKESK. This chain uses TRBV14 with TRBJ2-5, with D hard to call. Specimen: CD8+ T cells from cultured PBMCs, collected from culture after CMV antigen stimulation. This receptor was obtained from a human donor in good health (CMV status not recorded). Some clones in this sample may be carry-over from other donors' samples. CDR3 sequence reads: CASSQVLGGPPWETQYF. The CDR3 DNA is TGTGCCAGCAGCCAAGTTCTCGGTGGGCCCCCATGGGAGACCCAGTACTTC.